The T cell receptor beta chain described here comes from a study of graft-versus-host responses after intestinal transplantation (dated by TCRdb to the early 2020s). Notes on the research overall: The transplants that recipients got were multivisceral, liver-intestinal, or isolated intestinal. A cohort of 24 intestinal transplant recipients, including one retransplant, was enrolled, and a few patients lacking pretransplant specimens were excluded. Donor T cell macrochimerism was defined as a peak of at least 4% donor T cells among recipient peripheral blood mononuclear cells. Instead of going to the commercial service, samples from a few later patients were sequenced in-house on an Illumina MiSeq and processed with MiXCR. Graft-versus-host and host-versus-graft alloreactive T cell clones were tracked in the graft, circulation and bone marrow after intestinal transplantation using bulk TCR-beta CDR3 sequencing. Alloreactive clones were identified by sequencing pre-transplant mixed lymphocyte reaction products and comparing these products with unstimulated pre-transplant donor and recipient T cells. Anti-thymocyte globulin induction was given to all recipients, followed by maintenance tacrolimus and steroids for two to four years.

Libraries came from the immunoSEQ multiplex PCR assay. For most patients, genomic DNA was isolated using the Qiagen DNeasy Blood and Tissue Kit and was shipped frozen to Adaptive Biotechnologies for TCR sequencing. High-throughput TCR-beta CDR3 sequencing of genomic DNA from most patients was performed by Adaptive Biotechnologies. The authors' analysis ran thus. TCR sequencing data for approximately 17 patients were retrieved from Adaptive's ImmunoSEQ software; three other patients were processed with MiXCR and VDJtools. To correct CD4 versus CD8 sorting errors, any sequence found in both subsets at a frequency ratio below 5:1 was removed. CDR3 nucleotide sequences shared by donor and recipient were removed because the origin of these sequences could not be assigned. To be classed as alloreactive, a clone needed at least 2-fold expansion over unstimulated cells and a minimum CFSE-low frequency of 0.002% (template counts) or 0.001% (read counts). Clones were considered mappable if detected in sequenced pre-transplant spleen, lymph node, or MLR CFSE-low populations of the donor or recipient. Cumulative frequency of alloreactive clones was calculated as a percentage of all sequences weighted by copy number. The clones in this table, taken by TCRdb from immuneACCESS, are in-frame only. Not every clone is retained; where verified, under half of the shortfall comes from an unresolved V gene, and the cause of the rest is unknown. V, J and clone size are taken as reported in that table, and D and trimming were inferred from the DNA itself. Within this sample are approximately 99,000 clones, with under 95% of them counted one time only. 0.069% of the sample comes from the top ten.

This specimen's time point label, per the study, means: cells obtained before transplantation from donor or recipient. CD3+CD4+ and CD3+CD8+ populations were FACS-sorted from unstimulated pre-transplant donor and recipient cells taken from spleen or lymph nodes. Results the study describes overall, beyond this receptor: Early after transplant, peak levels of circulating GvH clones were found to be associated with declines in HvG clones. Conclusions were limited by the relatively low number and heterogeneity of intestinal transplant patients. GvH clones were detected in recipient bone marrow, and some appeared earlier in ileal mucosa or blood, consistent with an intestinal mucosal origin. Patients with donor T cell macrochimerism had high GvH to HvG T cell clonal ratios in their allografts.

With regard to this clone: What antigen it recognizes has not been identified. No base quality information exists; no much larger clone differs at one position.

Deletion took 0 bases off V and 5 bases off J, with a span of 8 bases between the germline ends. The germline V gene provides CDR1 SGDLS and CDR2 YYNGEE. The CDR3, cysteine through phenylalanine, is 13 amino acids long. Of the read, only the CDR3 DNA is kept; its 39 bases are in frame from base 1. This clonotype was obtained from a human donor who was the organ donor for an intestinal transplant. The sample here was unstimulated CD8+ T cells sorted from spleen or lymph node cells, taken before transplant. The chain joins TRBV9 to TRBJ2-5; a confident D gene designation cannot be given. CDR3 protein: CASSVESRETQYF. The nucleotides read TGTGCCAGCAGCGTAGAATCTAGGGAGACCCAGTACTTC.